This T cell receptor beta chain derives from a study of blood T cell repertoires in COVID-19. Study summary: Specimens from acute and convalescent COVID-19 originated in the United States, Italy and Spain.

Some clones are missing from TCRdb's copy, which holds only in-frame ones; the method was immunoSEQ multiplex PCR. The data hold 180,000 or so clones, with less than 85% observed a single time. This clone has a single count. CDR3 length: 14 amino acids. CDR1 and CDR2 (germline): SGHDT, YYEEEE. Deletions cut 6 bases from V and 1 base from J, with 13 bases between. The receptor was derived from a woman aged 45-60 years who had recovered from COVID-19. The J gene is TRBJ1-2, the V gene TRBV5-6; unclear D gene. Input material: PBMCs or T cells enriched from blood (not recorded which). This chain's CDR3 is CASTYATSNYGYTF. CDR3 DNA sequence: TGTGCCAGCACCTATGCGACAAGTAACTATGGCTACACCTTC.